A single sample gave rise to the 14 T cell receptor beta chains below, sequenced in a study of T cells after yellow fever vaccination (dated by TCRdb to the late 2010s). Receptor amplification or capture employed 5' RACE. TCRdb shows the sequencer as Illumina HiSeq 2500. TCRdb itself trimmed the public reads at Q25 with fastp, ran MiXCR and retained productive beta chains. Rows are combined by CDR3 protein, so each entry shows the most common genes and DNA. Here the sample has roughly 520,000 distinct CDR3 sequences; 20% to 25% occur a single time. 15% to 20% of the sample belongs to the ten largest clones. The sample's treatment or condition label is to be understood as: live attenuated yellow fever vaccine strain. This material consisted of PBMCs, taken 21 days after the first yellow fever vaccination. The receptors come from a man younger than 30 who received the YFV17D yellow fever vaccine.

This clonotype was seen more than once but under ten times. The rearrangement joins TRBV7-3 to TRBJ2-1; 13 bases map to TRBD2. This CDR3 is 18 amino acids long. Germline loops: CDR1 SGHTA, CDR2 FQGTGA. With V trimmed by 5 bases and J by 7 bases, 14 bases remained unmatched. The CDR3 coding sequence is TGTGCCAGCAGCCCACCGGGACTAGCGGGGTCCGGAGTGAATGAGCAGTTCTTC. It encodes CASSPPGLAGSGVNEQFF.

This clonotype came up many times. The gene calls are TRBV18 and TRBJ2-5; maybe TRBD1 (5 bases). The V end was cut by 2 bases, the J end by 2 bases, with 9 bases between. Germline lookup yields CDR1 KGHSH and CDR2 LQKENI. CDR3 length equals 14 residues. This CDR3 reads CASSPGRAQETQYF. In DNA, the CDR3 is TGTGCCAGCTCACCAGGCAGGGCGCAAGAGACCCAGTACTTC.

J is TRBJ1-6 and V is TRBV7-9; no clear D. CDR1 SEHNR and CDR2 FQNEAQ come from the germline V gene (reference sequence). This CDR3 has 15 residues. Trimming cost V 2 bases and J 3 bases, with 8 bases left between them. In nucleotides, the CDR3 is TGTGCCAGCAGCTTAATGAGCGGCTATAATTCACCCCTCCACTTT. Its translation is CASSLMSGYNSPLHF.

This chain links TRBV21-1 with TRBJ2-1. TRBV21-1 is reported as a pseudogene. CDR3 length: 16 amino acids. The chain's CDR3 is CASSKEQLYFYNEQFF. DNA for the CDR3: TGTGCCAGCAGCAAAGAGCAACTGTACTTCTACAATGAGCAGTTCTTC.

The CDR3 nucleotides read TGTGCCAGCAAGGGGGACAGTGAAAAACTGTTTTTT. Translating it yields CASKGDSEKLFF. V usage is TRBV25-1 and J usage is TRBJ1-4; the match to TRBD1 covers 7 bases. The CDR3 covers 12 residues. Trimming removed 7 bases from V and 7 bases from J; junction bases left unmatched: 3. The germline CDR1 and CDR2 sequences are MGHDK and SYGVNS.

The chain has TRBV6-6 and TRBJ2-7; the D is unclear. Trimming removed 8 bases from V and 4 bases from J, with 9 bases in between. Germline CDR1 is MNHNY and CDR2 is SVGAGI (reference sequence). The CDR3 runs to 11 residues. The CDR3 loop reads CASGWSYEQYV. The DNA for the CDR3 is TGTGCCAGCGGGTGGAGTTACGAGCAGTACGTC.

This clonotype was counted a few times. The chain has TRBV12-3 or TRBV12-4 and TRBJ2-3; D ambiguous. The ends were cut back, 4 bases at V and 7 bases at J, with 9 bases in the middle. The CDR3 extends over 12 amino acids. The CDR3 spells CASSSVANTQYF. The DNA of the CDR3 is TGTGCCAGCAGTTCCGTAGCAAATACGCAGTATTTT.

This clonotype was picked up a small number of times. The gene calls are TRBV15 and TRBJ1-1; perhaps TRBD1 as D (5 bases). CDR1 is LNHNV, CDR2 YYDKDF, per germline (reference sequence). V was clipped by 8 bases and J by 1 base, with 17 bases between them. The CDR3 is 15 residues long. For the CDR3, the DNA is TGTGCCACCTCCCAGGGCAGGCGAGAGAACACTGAAGCTTTCTTT. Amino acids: CATSQGRRENTEAFF.

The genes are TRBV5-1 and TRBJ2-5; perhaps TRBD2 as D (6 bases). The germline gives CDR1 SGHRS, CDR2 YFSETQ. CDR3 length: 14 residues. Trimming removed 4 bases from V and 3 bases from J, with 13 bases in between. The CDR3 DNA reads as TGCGCCAGCAGCCCATGGACGGGGGAAGAGACCCAGTACTTC. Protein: CASSPWTGEETQYF.

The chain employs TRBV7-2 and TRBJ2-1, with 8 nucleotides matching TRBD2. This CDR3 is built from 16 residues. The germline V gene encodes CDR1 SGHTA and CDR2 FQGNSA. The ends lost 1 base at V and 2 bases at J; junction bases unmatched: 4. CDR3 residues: CASSLVGAGAYNEQFF. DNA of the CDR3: TGTGCCAGCAGCTTAGTAGGAGCGGGAGCCTACAATGAGCAGTTCTTC.

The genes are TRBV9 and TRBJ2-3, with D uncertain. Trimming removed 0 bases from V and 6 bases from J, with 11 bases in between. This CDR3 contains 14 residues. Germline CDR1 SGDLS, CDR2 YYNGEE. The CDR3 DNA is TGTGCCAGCAGCGTAGTCCCTGGGTCGGATACGCAGTATTTT. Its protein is CASSVVPGSDTQYF.

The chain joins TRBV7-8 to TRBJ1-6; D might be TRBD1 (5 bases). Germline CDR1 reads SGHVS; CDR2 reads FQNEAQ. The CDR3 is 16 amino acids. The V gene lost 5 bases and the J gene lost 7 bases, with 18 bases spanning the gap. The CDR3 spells CASSPQPGRTNSPLHF. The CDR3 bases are TGTGCCAGCAGCCCACAACCGGGACGGACCAATTCACCCCTCCACTTT.

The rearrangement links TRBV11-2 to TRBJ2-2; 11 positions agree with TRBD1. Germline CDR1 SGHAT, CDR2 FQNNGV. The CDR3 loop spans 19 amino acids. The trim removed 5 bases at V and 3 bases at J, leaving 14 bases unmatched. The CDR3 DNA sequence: TGTGCCAGCAGCCCTGGACAGGGGGCTATCAGTCTGCACACCGGGGAGCTGTTTTTT. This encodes CASSPGQGAISLHTGELFF.

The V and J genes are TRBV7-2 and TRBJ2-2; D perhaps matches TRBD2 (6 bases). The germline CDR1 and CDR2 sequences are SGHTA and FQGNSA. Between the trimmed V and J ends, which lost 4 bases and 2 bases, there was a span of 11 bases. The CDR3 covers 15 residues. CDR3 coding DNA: TGTGCCAGCAGCTCCCTAGCGTCTAACACCGGGGAGCTGTTTTTT. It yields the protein CASSSLASNTGELFF. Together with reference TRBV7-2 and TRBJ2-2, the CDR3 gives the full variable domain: GAGVSQSPSNKVTEKGKDVELRCDPISGHTALYWYRQSLGQGLEFLIYFQGNSAPDKSGLPSDRFSAERTGGSVSTLTIQRTQQEDSAVYLCASSSLASNTGELFFGEGSRLTVL.